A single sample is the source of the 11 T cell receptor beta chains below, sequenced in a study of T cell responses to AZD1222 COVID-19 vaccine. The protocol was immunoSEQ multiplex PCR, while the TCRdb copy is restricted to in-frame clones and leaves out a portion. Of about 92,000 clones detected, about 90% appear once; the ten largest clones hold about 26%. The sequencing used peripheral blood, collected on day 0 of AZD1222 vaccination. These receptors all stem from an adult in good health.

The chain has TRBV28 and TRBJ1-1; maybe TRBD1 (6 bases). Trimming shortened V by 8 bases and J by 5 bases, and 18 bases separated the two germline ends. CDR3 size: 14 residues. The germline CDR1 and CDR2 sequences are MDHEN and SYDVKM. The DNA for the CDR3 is TGTGCCAGCTCCCTAGGGGAGGGGGGGACTGAAGCTTTCTTT. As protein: CASSLGEGGTEAFF.

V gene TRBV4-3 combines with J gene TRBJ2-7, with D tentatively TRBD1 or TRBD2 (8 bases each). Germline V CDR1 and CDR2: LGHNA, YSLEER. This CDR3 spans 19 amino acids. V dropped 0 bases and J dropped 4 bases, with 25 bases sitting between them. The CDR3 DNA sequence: TGCGCCAGCAGCCAAGATGTCAGGGGGCGGGTAGCGGGAATTTACGAGCAGTACTTC. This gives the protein CASSQDVRGRVAGIYEQYF.

The CDR3 nucleotides are TGTGCCAGCAGACCGGACGGCCTGCCCATATATTTT. Encoded protein: CASRPDGLPIYF. This sequence joins TRBV12-3 or TRBV12-4 and TRBJ1-3; D is unclear. V was shortened by 6 bases and J by 11 bases, with 14 bases between the two germline ends. This CDR3 has 12 amino acids.

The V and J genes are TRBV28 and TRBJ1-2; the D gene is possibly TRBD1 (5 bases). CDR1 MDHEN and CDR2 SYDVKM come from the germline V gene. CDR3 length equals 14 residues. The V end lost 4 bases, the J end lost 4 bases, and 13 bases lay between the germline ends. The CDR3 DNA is TGTGCCAGCAGTTCAACCCGGGGGTTCTATGGCTACACCTTC. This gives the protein CASSSTRGFYGYTF.

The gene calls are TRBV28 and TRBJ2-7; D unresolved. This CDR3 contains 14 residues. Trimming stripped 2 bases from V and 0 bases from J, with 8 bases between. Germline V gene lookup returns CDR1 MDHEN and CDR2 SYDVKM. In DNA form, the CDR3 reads TGTGCCAGCAGTTTACCCCAAGGCTCCTACGAGCAGTACTTC. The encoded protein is CASSLPQGSYEQYF.

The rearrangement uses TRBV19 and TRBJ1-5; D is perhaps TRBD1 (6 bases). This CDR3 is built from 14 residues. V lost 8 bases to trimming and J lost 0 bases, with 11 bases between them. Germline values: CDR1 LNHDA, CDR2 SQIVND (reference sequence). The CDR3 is CASLQGTSNQPQHF. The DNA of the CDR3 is TGTGCCAGTTTACAGGGAACTAGCAATCAGCCCCAGCATTTT.

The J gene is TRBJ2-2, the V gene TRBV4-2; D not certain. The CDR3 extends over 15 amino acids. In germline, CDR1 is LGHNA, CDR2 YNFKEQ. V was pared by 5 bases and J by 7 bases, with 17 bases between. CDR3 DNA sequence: TGTGCCAGCAGCGGCACAACCCCGGGCGGCGGGGAGCTGTTTTTT. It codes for CASSGTTPGGGELFF.

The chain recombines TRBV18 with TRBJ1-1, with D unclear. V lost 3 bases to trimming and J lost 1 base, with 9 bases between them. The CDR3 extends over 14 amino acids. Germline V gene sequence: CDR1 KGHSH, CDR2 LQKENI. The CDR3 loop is CASSPRTWNTEAFF. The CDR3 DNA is TGTGCCAGCTCACCGCGGACCTGGAACACTGAAGCTTTCTTT.

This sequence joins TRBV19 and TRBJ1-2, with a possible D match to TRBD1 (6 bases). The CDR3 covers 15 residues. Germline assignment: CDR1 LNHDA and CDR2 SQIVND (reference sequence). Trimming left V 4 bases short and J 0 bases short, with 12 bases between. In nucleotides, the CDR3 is TGTGCCAGTAGTAAAACGACAGGAACTAACTATGGCTACACCTTC. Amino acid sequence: CASSKTTGTNYGYTF.

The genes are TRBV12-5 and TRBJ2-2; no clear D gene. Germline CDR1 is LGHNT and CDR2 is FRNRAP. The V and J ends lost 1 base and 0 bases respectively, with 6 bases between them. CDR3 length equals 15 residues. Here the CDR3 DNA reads TGTGCTAGTGGTTTGGACAGCGCGAACACCGGGGAGCTGTTTTTT. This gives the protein CASGLDSANTGELFF.

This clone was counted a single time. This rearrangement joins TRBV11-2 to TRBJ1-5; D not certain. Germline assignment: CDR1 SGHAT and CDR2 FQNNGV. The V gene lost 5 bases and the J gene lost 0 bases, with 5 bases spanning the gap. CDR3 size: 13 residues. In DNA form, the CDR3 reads TGTGCCAGCAGCCCACATAGCAATCAGCCCCAGCATTTT. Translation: CASSPHSNQPQHF.